These 23 T cell receptor beta chains were all obtained from the same sample, sequenced in a study of T cells in Graves' hyperthyroidism and ophthalmopathy. Researchers took RNA transcripts and amplified the TCR beta CDR3 regions from them. Carried out on the TCR CDR3, a first-round RT-PCR used the HTBI primer set. Via MiXCR, TCRdb re-called the multiplex PCR reads, giving one row per CDR3 protein. The top ten clones hold 15% to 20% of a sample with 550,000 to 700,000 distinct CDR3 sequences, 40% to 55% of them seen once. Sequences were obtained from peripheral blood or thyroid tissue (not recorded which). These receptors originate from an adult woman with Graves' disease, either hyperthyroidism or ophthalmopathy (not recorded which).

V usage is TRBV2 and J usage is TRBJ1-1, with 7 bases lining up with TRBD1. J lost 4 bases, V lost 8 bases, and 7 bases had no gene match. Germline CDR1 reads SNHLY; CDR2 reads FYNNEI. This CDR3 region has 13 residues. CDR3 sequence reads: CASVQGGATEAFF. The CDR3 coding sequence is TGTGCCAGCGTGCAGGGGGGGGCCACTGAAGCTTTCTTT.

The J gene is TRBJ1-2, the V gene TRBV19; D gene unclear. CDR1 is LNHDA and CDR2 is SQIVND in the germline V gene (reference sequence). Trimming left V 9 bases short and J 1 base short, with 18 bases between. The CDR3 length is 15 residues. CDR3 nucleotide sequence: TGTGCCAGGAGTCTCGACGGCTGGGGTAACTATGGCTACACCTTC. It yields the protein CARSLDGWGNYGYTF. The full variable domain, its missing parts supplied by reference TRBV19 and TRBJ1-2, is DGGITQSPKYLFRKEGQNVTLSCEQNLNHDAMYWYRQDPGQGLRLIYYSQIVNDFQKGDIAEGYSVSREKKESFPLTVTSAQKNPTAFYLCARSLDGWGNYGYTFGSGTRLTVV.

Note on this clonotype: A read error may be the cause here, since a much bigger clone is one base away. The V and J genes are TRBV4-1 and TRBJ1-3; 7 positions agree with TRBD1. The CDR3 sequence is 16 residues long. CDR1 MGHRA and CDR2 YSYEKL come from the germline V gene. The CDR3 spells CASSHPGQTPGSTIYF. The CDR3 DNA follows: TGCGCCAGCAGCCACCCGGGACAGACCCCTGGAAGCACCATATATTTT.

DNA of the CDR3: TGCAGTGCTAGCAGGGGGCAAGAAACTGAAGCTTCACCCCTCCACTTT. Its translation is CSASRGQETEASPLHF. V usage is TRBV20-1 and J usage is TRBJ1-6, with 8 bases aligning to TRBD1. Germline trimming cut 3 bases from V and 9 bases from J; bases unmatched to any gene: 13. This CDR3 is 16 amino acids long. The germline gives CDR1 DFQATT, CDR2 SNEGSKA (reference sequence).

This clonotype was seen many times. This sequence joins TRBV7-9 and TRBJ1-2; no reliable D call. V was cut by 4 bases and J by 4 bases, with 10 bases left in between. Germline CDR1 reads SEHNR; CDR2 reads FQNEAQ (reference sequence). CDR3 length equals 13 residues. CDR3 residues: CASSYHRIYGYTF. In DNA form, the CDR3 reads TGTGCCAGCAGCTACCACCGAATCTATGGCTACACCTTC.

The rearrangement joins TRBV24-1 to TRBJ2-2, with D uncertain. The CDR3 runs to 14 residues. The ends were cut back, 3 bases at V and 1 base at J, with 5 bases in the middle. From germline, CDR1 is KGHDR and CDR2 SFDVKD. CDR3 nucleotides: TGTGCCACCAGTGATCCCATGAACACCGGGGAGCTGTTTTTT. This sequence encodes CATSDPMNTGELFF.

In DNA, the CDR3 is TGTGCCAGCAGCTCACCGGGACGGTACACCGGGGAGCTGTTTTTT. This sequence encodes CASSSPGRYTGELFF. V and J are TRBV7-9 and TRBJ2-2; D may match TRBD1 or TRBD2 (5 bases each). V lost 4 bases to trimming and J lost 3 bases, with 12 bases between them. The CDR3 sequence is 15 residues long. Germline loops: CDR1 SEHNR, CDR2 FQNEAQ (reference sequence).

At least ten counts were recorded for this clonotype. The V and J genes are TRBV28 and TRBJ1-2; 7 bases fit TRBD1. Germline CDR1 reads MDHEN; CDR2 reads SYDVKM. The CDR3 sequence is 17 residues long. After removal of 4 bases from V and 2 bases from J, the junction contained 13 bases not matched to a gene. The CDR3 is CASSSGLGGQTNYGYTF. CDR3 in DNA: TGTGCCAGCAGTTCCGGACTTGGGGGACAGACGAACTATGGCTACACCTTC.

This clonotype was seen at least ten times. V is TRBV12-3 or TRBV12-4 and J is TRBJ1-2; 7 bases align to TRBD1. This CDR3 spans 15 amino acids. V gave up 7 bases and J gave up 0 bases; unmatched junction bases: 8. The CDR3 protein is CASTSGTATNYGYTF. The CDR3 DNA reads as TGTGCCAGCACCTCGGGGACAGCTACTAACTATGGCTACACCTTC.

CDR3 DNA sequence: TGCAGTGGTCTAGCGGGAGCTCACGAGCAGTACTTC. Its translation: CSGLAGAHEQYF. The chain links TRBV20-1 to TRBJ2-7; 10 bases are a match to TRBD2. Germline CDR1 DFQATT, CDR2 SNEGSKA (reference sequence). This CDR3 has 12 amino acids. V shed 7 bases and J 5 bases; nucleotides not matched to a gene: 5.

The chain employs TRBV9 and TRBJ1-6; D unclear. Germline values: CDR1 SGDLS, CDR2 YYNGEE. V was pared by 2 bases and J by 0 bases, with 6 bases between. CDR3 size: 15 residues. The CDR3 nucleotides are TGTGCCAGCAGCGTTCAGAGCTCCTATAATTCACCCCTCCACTTT. Translating gives CASSVQSSYNSPLHF.

This clonotype was seen a single time. The J gene is TRBJ1-1, the V gene TRBV6-4, with unresolved D. The CDR3 spans 14 residues. CDR1 MRHNA and CDR2 SNTAGT come from the germline V gene. V shed 7 bases and J shed 6 bases, with 18 bases lying between them. Written as DNA, the CDR3 is TGTGCCAGCACTCGTGGGGAGGGTATGGCTGAAGCTTTCTTT. This encodes CASTRGEGMAEAFF.

This clonotype was observed a single time. The chain recombines TRBV19 with TRBJ1-5, with TRBD1 matching 7 bases. The V gene end was trimmed by 7 bases and the J gene end by 7 bases; junction bases not matched to a gene: 13. The CDR3 contains 15 residues. Germline loops: CDR1 LNHDA, CDR2 SQIVND (reference sequence). Here the CDR3 reads CASTPRRGRRQPQHF. The DNA for the CDR3 is TGTGCCAGTACCCCGAGGAGGGGGCGAAGGCAGCCCCAGCATTTT.

This chain uses TRBV10-3 with TRBJ2-2, with 11 bases that match TRBD2. The CDR3 extends over 18 amino acids. The germline CDR1 and CDR2 sequences are ENHRY and SYGVKD. With V trimmed by 4 bases and J by 8 bases, 15 bases remained unmatched. The CDR3 nucleotides read TGTGCCATCAGTGCCCTGGCTAGCGGGAGGATCGCTTCTGGGGAGCTGTTTTTT. Protein: CAISALASGRIASGELFF.

The V call is TRBV2, the J call TRBJ2-5; D is uncertain. The J call may be mistaken, given a closer DNA end match to TRBJ2-1. The CDR3 is made up of 11 amino acids. Germline CDR1 SNHLY, CDR2 FYNNEI. The CDR3 here is CASVRVNEQFF. DNA for the CDR3: TGTGCCAGCGTCCGGGTCAATGAGCAGTTCTTC.

This clonotype was counted at least ten times. The chain employs TRBV6-1 and TRBJ2-2; 7 positions match TRBD2. The CDR3 is 17 amino acids. The germline CDR1 and CDR2 sequences are MNHNS and SASEGT. Trimming cost V 7 bases and J 2 bases; bases outside gene matches: 13. The CDR3 region is CASNPPASGINTGELFF. The CDR3 DNA sequence: TGTGCCAGCAATCCCCCGGCAAGCGGGATAAACACCGGGGAGCTGTTTTTT.

With respect to this clonotype: Sequence at one end of the junction differs from germline and may be a read error. This CDR3 reads CVSSLGPGGYTF. CDR3 nucleotides: TGTGTCAGCAGCTTAGGCCCGGGGGGCTACACCTTC. This chain connects TRBV7-2 to TRBJ1-2; D is unclear. From germline, CDR1 is SGHTA and CDR2 FQGNSA. The CDR3 runs 12 residues.

V is TRBV15 and J is TRBJ1-1; D possibly corresponds to TRBD1 (6 bases). CDR1 is LNHNV and CDR2 is YYDKDF in the germline V gene (reference sequence). Trimming removed 4 bases from V and 7 bases from J, with 10 bases in between. The CDR3 totals 12 residues. The CDR3 sequence: CATSKGQFEAFF. The DNA for the CDR3 is TGTGCCACCAGCAAAGGACAGTTTGAAGCTTTCTTT.

This clonotype appeared many times. J is TRBJ1-5 and V is TRBV14, with a possible D match to TRBD1 (6 bases). Trimming took 1 base from V and 4 from J, leaving 14 bases between them. CDR3 size: 16 residues. CDR1 SGHDN and CDR2 FVKESK come from the germline V gene. The CDR3 coding sequence is TGTGCCAGCAGCCAAGGTCCAGGGGCTGGAAATCAGCCCCAGCATTTT. Translating gives CASSQGPGAGNQPQHF.

The rearrangement uses TRBV10-3 and TRBJ1-2; D is possibly TRBD1 (6 bases). Germline CDR1 and CDR2: ENHRY and SYGVKD. The CDR3 is 18 amino acids. Trimming took off 2 bases at V and 3 bases at J, with 22 bases between the two ends. As DNA, the CDR3 is TGTGCCATCAGTGAGGCATCAATTCCGGGACAACTCGACTATGGCTACACCTTC. Its translation: CAISEASIPGQLDYGYTF.

Turning to this clonotype: Just one base apart from a much larger clone, this may be a read error. The chain combines TRBV10-3 with TRBJ1-1; TRBD1 aligns across 7 bases. Germline loops: CDR1 ENHRY, CDR2 SYGVKD. There are 16 residues in the CDR3. The CDR3 here is CASSYGDRGRGTEVFF. The CDR3 DNA sequence: TGTGCCAGCAGTTACGGAGATAGGGGGCGCGGGACTGAAGTTTTCTTT.

The chain is built from TRBV11-2 and TRBJ1-2; 7 bases fit TRBD1. The CDR3 is made up of 18 amino acids. Per the germline V gene, CDR1 is SGHAT and CDR2 is FQNNGV. The junction had 19 bases not matched to a gene; V was cut back by 4 bases and J by 5 bases. As DNA, the CDR3 is TGTGCCAGCAGCTCAATCGCAGGGACAGTCCATAATGGGTATGGCTACACCTTC. Amino acid sequence: CASSSIAGTVHNGYGYTF. The variable domain in full, completed from reference TRBV11-2 and TRBJ1-2, reads EAGVAQSPRYKIIEKRQSVAFWCNPISGHATLYWYQQILGQGPKLLIQFQNNGVVDDSQLPKDRFSAERLKGVDSTLKIQPAKLEDSAVYLCASSSIAGTVHNGYGYTFGSGTRLTVV.

There are many counts of this clonotype. The chain couples TRBV5-1 to TRBJ2-2; TRBD2 matches at 8 bases. J was trimmed by 3 bases and V by 4 bases; bases with no gene match: 8. Germline V gives CDR1 SGHRS, CDR2 YFSETQ. The CDR3 loop spans 16 amino acids. The CDR3 reads CASSQSLAGHTGELFF. The DNA of the CDR3 is TGCGCCAGCAGCCAATCTCTAGCGGGTCACACCGGGGAGCTGTTTTTT.